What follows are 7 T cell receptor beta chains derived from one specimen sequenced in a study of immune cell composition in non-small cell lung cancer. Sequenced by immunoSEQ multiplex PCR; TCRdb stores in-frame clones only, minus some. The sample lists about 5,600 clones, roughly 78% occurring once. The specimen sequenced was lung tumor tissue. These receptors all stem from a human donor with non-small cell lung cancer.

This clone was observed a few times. CDR3 DNA sequence: TGTGCCAGTAGTGCCACAGTCTCCTACGAGCAGTACTTC. Encoded protein: CASSATVSYEQYF. The chain combines TRBV19 with TRBJ2-7; D not resolved. Germline CDR1 reads LNHDA; CDR2 reads SQIVND (reference sequence). V lost 5 bases and J 0 bases, leaving 8 bases between the germline ends. The CDR3 covers 13 residues.

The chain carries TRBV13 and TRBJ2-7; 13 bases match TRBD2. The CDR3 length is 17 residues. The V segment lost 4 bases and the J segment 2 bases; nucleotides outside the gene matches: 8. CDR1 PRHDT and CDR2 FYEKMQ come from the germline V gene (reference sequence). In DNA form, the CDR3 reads TGTGCCAGCAGCTCATCCCAGACTAGCGGGGGGACCTACGAGCAGTACTTC. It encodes CASSSSQTSGGTYEQYF.

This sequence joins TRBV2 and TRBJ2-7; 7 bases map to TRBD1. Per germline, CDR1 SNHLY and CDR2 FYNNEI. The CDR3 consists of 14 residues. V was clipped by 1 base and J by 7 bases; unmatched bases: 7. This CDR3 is CASSEGGGPLEQYF. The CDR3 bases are TGTGCCAGCAGTGAAGGAGGGGGCCCCCTGGAGCAGTACTTC.

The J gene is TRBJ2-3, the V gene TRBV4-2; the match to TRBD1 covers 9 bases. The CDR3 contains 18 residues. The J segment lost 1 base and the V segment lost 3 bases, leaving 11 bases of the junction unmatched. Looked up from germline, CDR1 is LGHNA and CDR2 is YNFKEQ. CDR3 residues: CASSHAGQGLWGTDTQYF. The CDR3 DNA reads TGTGCCAGCAGCCACGCCGGACAGGGGTTATGGGGCACAGATACGCAGTATTTT.

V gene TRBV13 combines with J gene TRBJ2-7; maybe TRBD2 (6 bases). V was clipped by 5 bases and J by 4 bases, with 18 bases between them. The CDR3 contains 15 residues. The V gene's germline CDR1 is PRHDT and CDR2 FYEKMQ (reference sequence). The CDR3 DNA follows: TGTGCCAGCAGCCGTAGAGGTGCAGGGAGGTACGAGCAGTACTTC. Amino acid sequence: CASSRRGAGRYEQYF.

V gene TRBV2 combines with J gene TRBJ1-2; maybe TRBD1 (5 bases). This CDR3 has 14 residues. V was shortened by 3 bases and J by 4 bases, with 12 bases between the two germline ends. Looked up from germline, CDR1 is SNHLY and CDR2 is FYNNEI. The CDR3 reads CASSDRRASYGYTF. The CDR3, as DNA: TGTGCCAGCAGTGATCGCAGGGCGAGCTATGGCTACACCTTC. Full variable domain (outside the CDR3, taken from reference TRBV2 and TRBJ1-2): EPEVTQTPSHQVTQMGQEVILRCVPISNHLYFYWYRQILGQKVEFLVSFYNNEISEKSEIFDDQFSVERPDGSNFTLKIRSTKLEDSAMYFCASSDRRASYGYTFGSGTRLTVV.

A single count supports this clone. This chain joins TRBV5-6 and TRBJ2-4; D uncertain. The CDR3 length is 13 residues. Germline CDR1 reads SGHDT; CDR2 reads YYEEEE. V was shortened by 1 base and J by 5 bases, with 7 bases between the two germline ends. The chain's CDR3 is CASSLHGENIQYF. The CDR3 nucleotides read TGTGCCAGCAGCTTGCACGGAGAAAACATTCAGTACTTC.